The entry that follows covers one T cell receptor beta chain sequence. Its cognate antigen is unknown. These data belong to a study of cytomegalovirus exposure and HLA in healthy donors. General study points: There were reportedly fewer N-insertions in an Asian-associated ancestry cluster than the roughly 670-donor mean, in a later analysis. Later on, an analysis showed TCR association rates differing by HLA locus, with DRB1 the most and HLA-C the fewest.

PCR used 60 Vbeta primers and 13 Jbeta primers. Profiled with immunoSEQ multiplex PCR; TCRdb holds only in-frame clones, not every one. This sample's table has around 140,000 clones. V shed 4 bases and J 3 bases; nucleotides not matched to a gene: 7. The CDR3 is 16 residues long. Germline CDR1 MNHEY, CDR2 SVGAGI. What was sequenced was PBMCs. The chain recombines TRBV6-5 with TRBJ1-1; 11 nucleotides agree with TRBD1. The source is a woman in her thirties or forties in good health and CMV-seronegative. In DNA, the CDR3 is TGTGCCAGCAGTTCTTCTGGGACAGGGGGGTACACTGAAGCTTTCTTT. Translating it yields CASSSSGTGGYTEAFF.